This TCR beta chain derives from a study of T-cell reconstitution after alpha-beta-depleted transplantation in children. This clonotype was picked up a small number of times. J gave up 1 base and V 4 bases, and 5 bases lay outside the gene matches. Looked up from germline, CDR1 is MNHEY and CDR2 is SVGAGI. The CDR3 contains 16 residues. Unique molecular identifiers were incorporated during preparation of the TCRbeta library. Each CDR3 protein gets one entry after TCRdb re-called the PCR reads with MiXCR. Of around 250,000 distinct CDR3 sequences detected, over 8% appear once; the ten largest clones hold 10%.

This clonotype was sampled from a human donor who donated a stem cell graft to a child with SCID. The chain carries TRBV6-5 and TRBJ1-5; TRBD1 matches at 9 bases. The starting material was PBMCs from the stem cell graft donor, obtained from the stem cell graft. For the CDR3, the DNA is TGTGCCAGCAGTTCTCGGACAGGGGAAAGCAATCAGCCCCAGCATTTT. It specifies CASSSRTGESNQPQHF.